A few counts support the clone carrying this TCR beta chain. Its antigen is not known. The source of the sample is a study of CD8 T cells in ankylosing spondylitis. Notes on the study in general: There was a TCR beta motif, made of eight highly homologous variants, that appeared characteristic of ankylosing spondylitis blood.

A single record per CDR3 protein comes from TCRdb applying MiXCR to the 5' RACE reads. The data show 250,000 to 350,000 distinct CDR3 sequences, more than 20% seen once. Losses at the gene ends were 1 base for V and 4 bases for J; bases not matched to a gene: 5. Germline V gene sequence: CDR1 SGHVS, CDR2 FQNEAQ. CDR3 length: 15 amino acids. Sequenced input: blood, either unsorted or a sorted T cell fraction (not recorded which). The receptor's source is a female donor with ankylosing spondylitis or in good health (not recorded which). The V call is TRBV7-8, the J call TRBJ2-3, with 7 positions matching TRBD2. CDR3 nucleotide sequence: TGTGCCAGCAGCTTAGGGGAGGGAGCGGCAGATACGCAGTATTTT. It specifies CASSLGEGAADTQYF. Based on the CDR3 plus reference TRBV7-8 and TRBJ2-3, the full variable domain is GAGVSQSPRYKVAKRGQDVALRCDPISGHVSLFWYQQALGQGPEFLTYFQNEAQLDKSGLPSDRFFAERPEGSVSTLKIQRTQQEDSAVYLCASSLGEGAADTQYFGPGTRLTVL.